The next 32 T cell receptor beta chains were all read from a single sample in a study of T cell changes during pregnancy in multiple sclerosis. The table came from immunoSEQ multiplex PCR; TCRdb's copy has only in-frame clones and leaves some out. The sample lists 75,000 to 95,000 clones, about 91% occurring once. Sequencing was performed on peripheral blood, taken before pregnancy. The receptors stem from a female donor with multiple sclerosis, enrolled in a pregnancy study.

This clone was seen just once. This sequence joins TRBV29-1 and TRBJ1-1; D is undetermined. Trimming took off 4 bases at V and 4 bases at J, with 16 bases between the two ends. Germline V gives CDR1 SQVTM, CDR2 ANQGSEA. This CDR3 region has 14 residues. In DNA form, the CDR3 reads TGCAGCGTTGGGCTTCAGGCGCACGGCACTGAAGCTTTCTTT. This translates into CSVGLQAHGTEAFF.

The genes are TRBV5-1 and TRBJ2-3; 9 bases match TRBD1. CDR3 size: 17 residues. Germline V gene sequence: CDR1 SGHRS, CDR2 YFSETQ. Germline trimming cut 0 bases from V and 11 bases from J; bases unmatched to any gene: 16. The CDR3 reads CASSLVATGGPFHMQYF. CDR3 bases: TGCGCCAGCAGCTTGGTGGCTACAGGGGGCCCCTTCCATATGCAGTATTTT.

The chain has TRBV10-3 and TRBJ2-7; D perhaps matches TRBD1 (6 bases). Germline CDR1 and CDR2: ENHRY and SYGVKD. This CDR3 is built from 13 residues. Trimming pared 10 bases from V and 2 bases from J, leaving 15 bases between. Here the CDR3 DNA reads TGTGCCACCACTAGACAGGAAACCTACGAGCAGTACTTC. It is translated as CATTRQETYEQYF.

The chain has TRBV7-3 and TRBJ2-2; D possibly corresponds to TRBD2 (6 bases). Trimming left V 5 bases short and J 0 bases short, with 13 bases between. The CDR3 consists of 16 residues. Germline loops: CDR1 SGHTA, CDR2 FQGTGA. CDR3 coding DNA: TGTGCCAGCAGCCCACCGGGAGCCGCGAACACCGGGGAGCTGTTTTTT. Translating it yields CASSPPGAANTGELFF.

This clone was seen more than once but under ten times. The chain carries TRBV27 and TRBJ2-7; 7 nucleotides match TRBD2. V lost 2 bases and J lost 1; bases outside the gene matches: 5. From germline, CDR1 is MNHEY and CDR2 SMNVEV (reference sequence). The CDR3 sequence is 15 residues long. This CDR3 is CASSLRREPSYEQYF. The DNA for the CDR3 is TGTGCCAGCAGTTTACGGCGGGAGCCTTCCTACGAGCAGTACTTC.

The V gene is TRBV7-3, the J gene TRBJ2-2; the D is unclear. The V gene's germline CDR1 is SGHTA and CDR2 FQGTGA. The V end was cut by 1 base, the J end by 3 bases, with 15 bases between. The length of the CDR3 is 17 residues. In DNA form, the CDR3 reads TGTGCCAGCAGCTTAAGGCGTGGAACAGAACACACCGGGGAGCTGTTTTTT. Its translation: CASSLRRGTEHTGELFF.

V and J are TRBV7-6 and TRBJ2-3; D perhaps matches TRBD2 (5 bases). Trimming shortened V by 7 bases and J by 2 bases, and 16 bases separated the two germline ends. The germline V gene has CDR1 SGHVS and CDR2 FNYEAQ. The CDR3 runs to 15 residues. CDR3 DNA: TGTGCCAGCACCCTCTCCGAGGGATTCACAGATACGCAGTATTTT. It codes for CASTLSEGFTDTQYF.

This chain joins TRBV7-3 and TRBJ2-1; 8 positions agree with TRBD2. V lost 1 base, J lost 9 bases, and 5 bases stayed unmatched. Germline loops: CDR1 SGHTA, CDR2 FQGTGA. The CDR3 is 14 residues long. The CDR3 nucleotides are TGTGCCAGCAGCTTAAACGGGAGGGGCGGTGAGCAGTTCTTC. Translation gives CASSLNGRGGEQFF.

This rearrangement joins TRBV18 to TRBJ2-6; D is possibly TRBD1 (6 bases). Trimming took 3 bases from V and 0 from J, leaving 12 bases between them. Germline CDR1 is KGHSH and CDR2 is LQKENI. CDR3 size: 17 residues. The CDR3 loop is CASSPLTGISGANVLTF. CDR3 nucleotide sequence: TGTGCCAGCTCACCTTTGACAGGCATCTCTGGGGCCAACGTCCTGACTTTC.

The chain couples TRBV6-5 to TRBJ1-1; TRBD1 aligns across 7 bases. Per germline, CDR1 MNHEY and CDR2 SVGAGI. The CDR3 has 14 residues. Trimming removed 3 bases from V and 4 bases from J; junction bases left unmatched: 5. CDR3 bases: TGTGCCAGCAGTTATGAGGCAGGGGGCACTGAAGCTTTCTTT. It yields the protein CASSYEAGGTEAFF.

The V gene is TRBV7-2, the J gene TRBJ2-3; 8 bases are a match to TRBD2. There are 18 residues in the CDR3. Germline V CDR1 and CDR2: SGHTA, FQGNSA. J gave up 3 bases and V 1 base, and 12 bases lay outside the gene matches. In nucleotides, the CDR3 is TGTGCCAGCAGCTTAGGGGGCGGGGGGACTCTAAGGACAGATACGCAGTATTTT. Amino acid sequence: CASSLGGGGTLRTDTQYF.

J is TRBJ2-2 and V is TRBV6-1, with TRBD2 as a possible D gene (6 bases). Trimming removed 7 bases at V and 8 bases at J, with 14 bases between. This CDR3 has 13 residues. The V gene's germline CDR1 is MNHNS and CDR2 SASEGT. CDR3 residues: CASIPQGGGELFF. CDR3 DNA sequence: TGTGCCAGCATCCCGCAGGGAGGAGGGGAGCTGTTTTTT.

The V call is TRBV4-1, the J call TRBJ2-5, with D perhaps matching TRBD1 (5 bases). With 5 bases removed from V and 5 bases from J, the gap between germline ends came to 15 bases. Germline values: CDR1 MGHRA, CDR2 YSYEKL. This CDR3 contains 14 residues. CDR3 sequence: CASSDKTGRETQYF. As DNA, the CDR3 is TGCGCCAGCAGCGACAAAACAGGAAGGGAGACCCAGTACTTC.

The chain recombines TRBV12-5 with TRBJ2-1; 12 bases are a match to TRBD1. The germline CDR1 and CDR2 sequences are LGHNT and FRNRAP. This CDR3 has 15 amino acids. The junction had 6 bases not matched to a gene; V was cut back by 6 bases and J by 6 bases. The CDR3 protein is CASGPGQGAGNEQFF. CDR3 in DNA: TGTGCTAGTGGCCCGGGACAGGGGGCAGGCAATGAGCAGTTCTTC.

V usage is TRBV7-9 and J usage is TRBJ1-3; perhaps TRBD1 as D (6 bases). CDR1 and CDR2 (germline): SEHNR, FQNEAQ (reference sequence). This CDR3 is 13 amino acids long. The germline V and J ends were trimmed by 8 bases and 2 bases, with 10 bases remaining between them. CDR3 sequence: CASREGAGNTIYF. The CDR3, as DNA: TGTGCCAGCCGCGAGGGGGCTGGAAACACCATATATTTT. The full variable domain, its missing parts supplied by reference TRBV7-9 and TRBJ1-3, is DTGVSQNPRHKITKRGQNVTFRCDPISEHNRLYWYRQTLGQGPEFLTYFQNEAQLEKSRLLSDRFSAERPKGSFSTLEIQRTEQGDSAMYLCASREGAGNTIYFGEGSWLTVV.

As to this clone: The sample has other DNA sequences that encode this CDR3 too. The chain couples TRBV9 to TRBJ1-2; unclear D gene. V was cut by 0 bases and J by 5 bases, with 11 bases left in between. This CDR3 region has 14 residues. Germline values: CDR1 SGDLS, CDR2 YYNGEE. The CDR3 spells CASSVGGEGYGYTF. The CDR3 nucleotides are TGTGCCAGCAGCGTAGGTGGGGAGGGTTATGGCTACACCTTC.

The genes are TRBV6-5 and TRBJ2-7; D may be TRBD1 (5 bases). This CDR3 comprises 12 residues. CDR1 is MNHEY, CDR2 SVGAGI, per germline. V gave up 10 bases and J gave up 6 bases, with 16 bases separating them. CDR3 sequence reads: CAIGQGTAEQYF. CDR3 DNA sequence: TGTGCCATAGGGCAGGGTACCGCCGAGCAGTACTTC.

This clone has just one count. The V and J genes are TRBV15 and TRBJ1-4, with D possibly being TRBD1 (5 bases). The V and J ends lost 8 bases and 5 bases respectively, with 18 bases between them. The CDR3 is made up of 15 amino acids. CDR1 and CDR2 (germline): LNHNV, YYDKDF (reference sequence). CDR3 DNA: TGTGCCACCGCGCCCCACAGGAGCTTAAATGAAAAACTGTTTTTT. Amino acids: CATAPHRSLNEKLFF.

The chain combines TRBV11-1 with TRBJ2-7; D may be TRBD1 (5 bases). The CDR3 covers 15 residues. Between the trimmed V and J ends, which lost 1 base and 1 base, there was a span of 11 bases. The germline CDR1 and CDR2 sequences are SGHAT and FQDESV (reference sequence). CDR3 coding DNA: TGTGCCAGCAGCTTAGAGGGCCAGGGTTCCTACGAGCAGTACTTC. This codes for CASSLEGQGSYEQYF.

The chain joins TRBV7-9 to TRBJ2-1; weak D call: TRBD1 (5 bases). This CDR3 has 13 amino acids. The V end lost 4 bases, the J end lost 6 bases, and 10 bases lay between the germline ends. Germline CDR1 reads SEHNR; CDR2 reads FQNEAQ (reference sequence). CDR3 in DNA: TGTGCCAGCAGCTCTAGGACAACCAATGAGCAGTTCTTC. Its translation is CASSSRTTNEQFF.

This clone showed up just once. The genes are TRBV27 and TRBJ2-1; 8 bases are a match to TRBD2. V lost 5 bases, J lost 0 bases, and 6 bases stayed unmatched. CDR3 size: 16 residues. CDR1 and CDR2 from the germline V gene are MNHEY and SMNVEV (reference sequence). CDR3 sequence reads: CASSISSGASYNEQFF. CDR3 sequence (DNA): TGTGCCAGCAGTATCAGTAGCGGGGCCTCCTACAATGAGCAGTTCTTC.

The chain couples TRBV7-9 to TRBJ1-3, with TRBD1 identical over 7 bases. This CDR3 contains 18 residues. Germline V gene data show CDR1 as SEHNR and CDR2 as FQNEAQ (reference sequence). V lost 2 bases to trimming and J lost 2 bases; unmatched junction nucleotides: 12. This CDR3 reads CASSLRGTGVGPGNTIYF. CDR3 nucleotide sequence: TGTGCCAGCAGCTTAAGGGGTACAGGGGTAGGGCCTGGAAACACCATATATTTT.

This rearrangement joins TRBV13 to TRBJ2-1, with 14 bases fitting TRBD2. Unmatched junction bases numbered 9, after V lost 5 bases and J lost 9 bases. Germline CDR1 PRHDT, CDR2 FYEKMQ (reference sequence). CDR3 length equals 16 residues. The CDR3: CASSQKGLAGVGEQFF. The CDR3 DNA reads as TGTGCCAGCAGCCAAAAGGGACTAGCGGGAGTGGGTGAGCAGTTCTTC.

The rearrangement joins TRBV15 to TRBJ2-1, with TRBD1 matching 8 bases. The CDR3 extends over 18 amino acids. From germline, CDR1 is LNHNV and CDR2 YYDKDF (reference sequence). V was pared by 0 bases and J by 4 bases, with 11 bases of the junction left unmatched. Here the CDR3 reads CATSRDSRGRGLYNEQFF. As DNA, the CDR3 is TGTGCCACCAGCAGAGACTCCCGGGGCAGGGGGCTTTACAATGAGCAGTTCTTC.

Only a few counts were recorded for this clone. The chain couples TRBV30 to TRBJ1-1; maybe TRBD1 (5 bases). Trimming shortened V by 6 bases and J by 1 base, and 9 bases separated the two germline ends. CDR1 is GTSNPN, CDR2 SVGIG, per germline (reference sequence). The CDR3 sequence is 12 residues long. CDR3 sequence reads: CACDRQNTEAFF. In nucleotides, the CDR3 is TGTGCCTGCGACAGACAGAACACTGAAGCTTTCTTT.

V usage is TRBV15 and J usage is TRBJ1-5; weak D call: TRBD1 (5 bases). Germline loops: CDR1 LNHNV, CDR2 YYDKDF (reference sequence). Trimming took 0 bases from V and 5 from J, leaving 5 bases between them. This CDR3 spans 13 amino acids. CDR3 coding DNA: TGTGCCACCAGCAGAGAAGGGGATCAGCCCCAGCATTTT. Protein product: CATSREGDQPQHF.

The chain combines TRBV4-1 with TRBJ2-7; perhaps TRBD1 as D (5 bases). The germline gives CDR1 MGHRA, CDR2 YSYEKL. This CDR3 region has 14 residues. Trimming took 0 bases from V and 4 from J, leaving 10 bases between them. CDR3 sequence (DNA): TGCGCCAGCAGCCAAGACCAGGGAAAGTACGAGCAGTACTTC. Translated: CASSQDQGKYEQYF.

The chain uses TRBV9 and TRBJ2-3; possible D gene TRBD1, 5 bases. This CDR3 is 14 amino acids long. V lost 7 bases and J 0 bases, leaving 12 bases between the germline ends. Germline V gene sequence: CDR1 SGDLS, CDR2 YYNGEE. The CDR3 loop reads CASSQPGSTDTQYF. The CDR3 nucleotides read TGTGCCAGCTCGCAGCCAGGGAGCACAGATACGCAGTATTTT.

The chain has TRBV6-5 and TRBJ2-1; the D is unclear. Germline lookup yields CDR1 MNHEY and CDR2 SVGAGI. The CDR3 has 13 residues. V lost 0 bases, J lost 6 bases, and 6 bases lay in between. This CDR3 reads CASSYSRSNEQFF. Written as DNA, the CDR3 is TGTGCCAGCAGTTACTCCAGAAGCAATGAGCAGTTCTTC.

The J gene is TRBJ2-7, the V gene TRBV7-2; D perhaps matches TRBD1 (6 bases). The V gene lost 5 bases and the J gene lost 2 bases, with 19 bases spanning the gap. Germline V gene lookup returns CDR1 SGHTA and CDR2 FQGNSA. The CDR3 is made up of 16 amino acids. The CDR3 loop reads CASSPHTGTSTYEQYF. As DNA, the CDR3 is TGTGCCAGCAGCCCGCATACCGGGACATCTACCTACGAGCAGTACTTC.

The J gene is TRBJ2-1, the V gene TRBV7-9, with 8 bases identical to TRBD1. Looked up from germline, CDR1 is SEHNR and CDR2 is FQNEAQ (reference sequence). This CDR3 has 15 amino acids. The J segment lost 5 bases and the V segment lost 1 base, leaving 4 bases of the junction unmatched. CDR3 DNA sequence: TGTGCCAGCAGCTTAGGGACAGGGATCAACAATGAGCAGTTCTTC. This encodes CASSLGTGINNEQFF.

This chain uses TRBV4-1 with TRBJ2-7; possible D gene TRBD2, 6 bases. V lost 0 bases and J 5 bases, leaving 11 bases between the germline ends. The CDR3 consists of 14 residues. Germline CDR1 reads MGHRA; CDR2 reads YSYEKL. This chain's CDR3 is CASSQEGGYDEQYF. The CDR3 DNA reads TGCGCCAGCAGCCAAGAAGGAGGGTACGACGAGCAGTACTTC.